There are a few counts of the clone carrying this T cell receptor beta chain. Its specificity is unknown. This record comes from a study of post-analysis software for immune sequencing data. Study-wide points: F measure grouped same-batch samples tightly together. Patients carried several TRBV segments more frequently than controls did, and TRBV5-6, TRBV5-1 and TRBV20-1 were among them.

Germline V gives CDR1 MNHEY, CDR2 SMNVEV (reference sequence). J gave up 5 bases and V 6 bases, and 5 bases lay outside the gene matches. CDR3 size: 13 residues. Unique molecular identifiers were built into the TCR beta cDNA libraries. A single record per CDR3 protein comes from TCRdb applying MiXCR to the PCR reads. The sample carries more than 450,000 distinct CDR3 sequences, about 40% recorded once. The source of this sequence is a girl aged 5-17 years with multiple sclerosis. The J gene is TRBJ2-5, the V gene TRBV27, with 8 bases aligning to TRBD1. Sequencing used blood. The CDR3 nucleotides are TGTGCCAGCAGCAGGGGGCAACGGGAGACCCAGTACTTC. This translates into CASSRGQRETQYF.